This T cell receptor beta chain was identified during a study of identical twins. This clonotype was seen ten or more times. Each CDR3 protein is one row after TCRdb ran MiXCR on the 5' RACE reads. In the table there are 140,000 to 150,000 distinct CDR3 sequences, around 3.6% of which are singletons. The TCR comes from a man younger than 35 in good health. Specimen: memory T cells sorted from blood.

The CDR3 nucleotides are TGTGCCAGCAGTTATATAAATTCACCCCTCCACTTT. Amino acids: CASSYINSPLHF. The rearrangement joins TRBV28 to TRBJ1-6; no clear D. V was shortened by 4 bases and J by 7 bases, with 5 bases between the two germline ends. Germline CDR1 reads MDHEN; CDR2 reads SYDVKM. This CDR3 contains 12 residues.